Below, 12 T cell receptor beta chains from the same sample are listed, as sequenced in a study of shared clonotypes between healthy human individuals. Naive CD8 cells lacked CD45RO and underwent positive selection for CCR7, leaving out terminally differentiated effector memory CD45RA+ cells. The protocol was immunoSEQ multiplex PCR, while the TCRdb copy is restricted to in-frame clones and leaves out a portion. The data show about 750,000 clones, over 90% seen once. Sequencing input: naive CD8+ T cells sorted from blood. These receptors all come from a young man in good health.

V and J are TRBV7-9 and TRBJ2-1; 10 bases are a match to TRBD2. J lost 8 bases, V lost 10 bases, and 11 bases had no gene match. Germline V gene sequence: CDR1 SEHNR, CDR2 FQNEAQ (reference sequence). The CDR3 sequence is 14 residues long. CDR3 nucleotide sequence: TGTGCCATTCGGTCTAGCGGGAGTAGTGATGAGCAGTTCTTC. Its translation is CAIRSSGSSDEQFF.

The chain employs TRBV6-5 and TRBJ2-2; D is ambiguous. Germline CDR1 is MNHEY and CDR2 is SVGAGI. V lost 0 bases and J lost 6, with 8 bases in between. CDR3 size: 14 residues. In DNA, the CDR3 is TGTGCCAGCAGTTACTCGGTAGAGTCCGGGGAGCTGTTTTTT. This sequence encodes CASSYSVESGELFF.

This chain uses TRBV4-1 with TRBJ2-2; tentative D call: TRBD1 (6 bases). Germline V gene data show CDR1 as MGHRA and CDR2 as YSYEKL. CDR3 length: 16 residues. V gave up 4 bases and J gave up 3 bases, with 15 bases separating them. The CDR3 reads CASSPSWGRYTGELFF. Written as DNA, the CDR3 is TGCGCCAGCAGCCCCAGTTGGGGGCGGTACACCGGGGAGCTGTTTTTT.

This rearrangement joins TRBV18 to TRBJ2-7; D might be TRBD2 (5 bases). With 4 bases removed from V and 5 bases from J, the gap between germline ends came to 12 bases. This CDR3 spans 13 amino acids. Germline V CDR1 and CDR2: KGHSH, LQKENI. CDR3 residues: CASSLFGEHEQYF. CDR3 coding DNA: TGTGCCAGCTCACTGTTCGGGGAACACGAGCAGTACTTC.

The rearrangement joins TRBV9 to TRBJ1-4, with no clear D. In germline, CDR1 is SGDLS, CDR2 YYNGEE. The CDR3 covers 11 residues. V lost 4 bases and J 8 bases, leaving 6 bases between the germline ends. CDR3 loop: CASSPSEKLFF. DNA of the CDR3: TGTGCCAGCAGCCCCTCCGAAAAACTGTTTTTT.

The V gene is TRBV4-1, the J gene TRBJ2-7; either TRBD1 or TRBD2 may supply D (6 bases each). Per germline, CDR1 MGHRA and CDR2 YSYEKL. CDR3 length equals 17 residues. Trimming took off 2 bases at V and 0 bases at J, with 17 bases between the two ends. CDR3 in amino acids: CASSQIPPGGGSYEQYF. The DNA of the CDR3 is TGCGCCAGCAGCCAAATTCCCCCCGGAGGGGGCTCCTACGAGCAGTACTTC.

The V and J genes are TRBV7-9 and TRBJ2-3, with D possibly TRBD1 on 6 matching bases. The V end was cut by 6 bases, the J end by 6 bases, with 13 bases between. This CDR3 comprises 13 residues. The germline V gene encodes CDR1 SEHNR and CDR2 FQNEAQ (reference sequence). The DNA of the CDR3 is TGTGCCAGCAGAGAACAGGGCTCGGATACGCAGTATTTT. Its protein product is CASREQGSDTQYF.

This chain joins TRBV7-9 and TRBJ2-1; no reliable D call. V was clipped by 2 bases and J by 3 bases, with 17 bases between them. The CDR3 consists of 17 residues. The V gene's germline CDR1 is SEHNR and CDR2 FQNEAQ (reference sequence). The CDR3 reads CASSLPRRTPNYNEQFF. CDR3 in DNA: TGTGCCAGCAGCTTACCCAGGCGGACCCCTAACTACAATGAGCAGTTCTTC.

The chain combines TRBV19 with TRBJ2-1, with 9 bases aligning to TRBD2. Germline-derived CDR1 and CDR2 are LNHDA and SQIVND (reference sequence). Trimming cost V 3 bases and J 6 bases; bases outside gene matches: 6. The CDR3 is made up of 15 amino acids. The CDR3 sequence: CASSIFSGRGNEQFF. CDR3 sequence (DNA): TGTGCCAGTAGTATTTTTAGCGGGAGAGGCAATGAGCAGTTCTTC.

The chain is built from TRBV9 and TRBJ2-2; D remains ambiguous. Trimming removed 2 bases at V and 6 bases at J, with 5 bases between. CDR1 is SGDLS and CDR2 is YYNGEE in the germline V gene. The CDR3 spans 12 residues. CDR3 region: CASSVGPGELFF. DNA for the CDR3: TGTGCCAGCAGCGTGGGCCCCGGGGAGCTGTTTTTT.

The chain links TRBV4-2 to TRBJ2-2; TRBD2 might be the D (6 bases). In germline, CDR1 is LGHNA, CDR2 YNFKEQ. Trimming removed 0 bases from V and 4 bases from J, with 12 bases in between. There are 16 residues in the CDR3. In nucleotides, the CDR3 is TGTGCCAGCAGCCAAGAATGGAGGGGTAGCACCGGGGAGCTGTTTTTT. Translated: CASSQEWRGSTGELFF.

The chain is built from TRBV7-9 and TRBJ2-5, with D possibly being TRBD1 or TRBD2 (5 bases each). The CDR3 is made up of 15 amino acids. Germline CDR1 and CDR2: SEHNR and FQNEAQ (reference sequence). Trimming cost V 5 bases and J 5 bases, with 18 bases left between them. The DNA for the CDR3 is TGTGCCAGCAGCGACTCCGGGACCCCGGTGGAGACCCAGTACTTC. Its translation is CASSDSGTPVETQYF.